The 25 T cell receptor beta chains below were found in one sample sequenced in a study of early stage breast cancer tumors. The method was immunoSEQ multiplex PCR; TCRdb's version includes in-frame clones alone and lacks a portion of them. There are tens of thousands of clones in the sample; just over 90% occur only once, and approximately 4.7% lies in the top ten. The sequencing sample was made of blood. Receptors were obtained from a person aged 70 to 80 with breast cancer.

The chain carries TRBV19 and TRBJ2-5, with 8 bases identical to TRBD2. V lost 9 bases, J lost 3 bases, and 9 bases stayed unmatched. Germline V CDR1 and CDR2: LNHDA, SQIVND (reference sequence). The CDR3 runs to 14 residues. CDR3 in DNA: TGTGCCAGCCGCCTCGGAGCGGGGGAAGAGACCCAGTACTTC. As protein: CASRLGAGEETQYF.

This clone was found once. The rearrangement joins TRBV29-1 to TRBJ1-1, with 8 bases aligning to TRBD1. This CDR3 region has 14 residues. The ends lost 3 bases at V and 6 bases at J; junction bases unmatched: 9. Germline loops: CDR1 SQVTM, CDR2 ANQGSEA. CDR3 sequence (DNA): TGCAGCGTTGACGTGGGCCAGGGGGCCGCTGAAGCTTTCTTT. This translates into CSVDVGQGAAEAFF.

The V and J genes are TRBV6-1 and TRBJ2-7, with D possibly being TRBD2 (6 bases). V was trimmed by 7 bases and J by 2 bases, leaving 15 bases between them. CDR3 length: 14 residues. Germline CDR1 reads MNHNS; CDR2 reads SASEGT. CDR3 in DNA: TGTGCCAGCATGGAGGGAGGAGTAACCTACGAGCAGTACTTC. It translates to CASMEGGVTYEQYF.

The rearrangement links TRBV19 to TRBJ2-5; possible D gene TRBD2, 6 bases. V was clipped by 11 bases and J by 5 bases, with 18 bases between them. CDR1 is LNHDA, CDR2 SQIVND, per germline (reference sequence). The CDR3 runs 13 residues. CDR3 DNA sequence: TGTGCCCCTAAGGGGCCAGGGAGGGAGACCCAGTACTTC. Translation: CAPKGPGRETQYF.

A remark on this clone: In this CDR3 the conserved last residue, phenylalanine or tryptophan, is missing, so a read error is likely. The DNA is left out, because the CDR3 cannot be placed on it with certainty; the CDR3 is given as TCRdb lists it. This rearrangement joins TRBV6-6 to TRBJ2-7; the table gives TRBD1 as D, unverified against the DNA. The CDR3 extends over 16 residues, inclusive of both ends. Germline CDR1 MNHNY, CDR2 SVGAGI (reference sequence). The CDR3 sequence: CASSYSKGATTILSRL.

V and J are TRBV5-4 and TRBJ1-5; 7 nucleotides agree with TRBD1. CDR3 size: 14 residues. The ends lost 2 bases at V and 7 bases at J; junction bases unmatched: 6. Germline loops: CDR1 SGHNT, CDR2 YYREEE (reference sequence). The CDR3 sequence: CASSFDRESQPQHF. The CDR3 region has the DNA TGTGCCAGCAGCTTCGACAGGGAGTCGCAGCCCCAGCATTTT. The variable domain in full, completed from reference TRBV5-4 and TRBJ1-5, reads ETGVTQSPTHLIKTRGQQVTLRCSSQSGHNTVSWYQQALGQGPQFIFQYYREEENGRGNFPPRFSGLQFPNYSSELNVNALELDDSALYLCASSFDRESQPQHFGDGTRLSIL.

This clone turned up a few times. This chain uses TRBV7-9 with TRBJ1-4; D gene ambiguous. The V gene lost 2 bases and the J gene lost 5 bases, with 6 bases spanning the gap. The V gene's germline CDR1 is SEHNR and CDR2 FQNEAQ (reference sequence). The CDR3 extends over 13 amino acids. Written as DNA, the CDR3 is TGTGCCAGCAGCTTATCGGGGAATGAAAAACTGTTTTTT. Residues: CASSLSGNEKLFF.

This clone was detected only a few times. The chain is built from TRBV10-1 and TRBJ2-7, with D possibly being TRBD2 (6 bases). Looked up from germline, CDR1 is WNHNN and CDR2 is SYGVQD (reference sequence). The CDR3 totals 15 residues. Between the trimmed V and J ends, which lost 2 bases and 2 bases, there was a span of 13 bases. The CDR3 DNA sequence: TGCGCCAGCAGTGAGGCCCGCGGGGCCACCTACGAGCAGTACTTC. It encodes CASSEARGATYEQYF.

The chain employs TRBV6-4 and TRBJ2-2, with 8 bases that match TRBD2. Germline CDR1 is MRHNA and CDR2 is SNTAGT. The CDR3 length is 16 residues. J lost 0 bases, V lost 5 bases, and 5 bases had no gene match. The chain's CDR3 is CASSLGGGSNTGELFF. The DNA of the CDR3 is TGTGCCAGCAGTCTCGGGGGGGGCTCGAACACCGGGGAGCTGTTTTTT.

This clone was found once. This sequence joins TRBV30 and TRBJ2-7; 7 nucleotides agree with TRBD2. CDR1 is GTSNPN and CDR2 is SVGIG in the germline V gene (reference sequence). V shed 4 bases and J 6 bases; nucleotides not matched to a gene: 21. This CDR3 contains 17 residues. CDR3 protein: CAWTPMDWELGGFEQYF. The DNA for the CDR3 is TGTGCCTGGACCCCCATGGACTGGGAGTTGGGAGGGTTCGAGCAGTACTTC. Supplemented by reference TRBV30 and TRBJ2-7, the full variable domain reads SQTIHQWPATLVQPVGSPLSLECTVEGTSNPNLYWYRQAAGRGLQLLFYSVGIGQISSEVPQNLSASRPQDRQFILSSKKLLLSDSGFYLCAWTPMDWELGGFEQYFGPGTRLTVT.

The chain carries TRBV11-3 and TRBJ2-5; TRBD2 might be the D (6 bases). Germline CDR1 and CDR2: SGHNT and YENEEA. Trimming cost V 1 base and J 4 bases, with 13 bases left between them. The CDR3 is made up of 15 amino acids. The DNA for the CDR3 is TGTGCCAGCAGCTTAGTAGCGGTCGGGAGAGAGACCCAGTACTTC. Amino acid sequence: CASSLVAVGRETQYF.

The V call is TRBV7-6, the J call TRBJ2-2, with D hard to call. The CDR3 is made up of 13 amino acids. CDR1 SGHVS and CDR2 FNYEAQ come from the germline V gene. Trimming took 2 bases from V and 4 from J, leaving 5 bases between them. CDR3 sequence reads: CASSLSGTGELFF. In DNA, the CDR3 is TGTGCCAGCAGCTTATCCGGCACCGGGGAGCTGTTTTTT.

The genes are TRBV30 and TRBJ1-6; 8 nucleotides match TRBD1. V shed 4 bases and J 0 bases; nucleotides not matched to a gene: 11. Germline lookup yields CDR1 GTSNPN and CDR2 SVGIG (reference sequence). The CDR3 sequence is 18 residues long. CDR3 bases: TGTGCCTGGAATCGGGACAGGTCCCCTAGCTCCTATAATTCACCCCTCCACTTT. Translated, it gives CAWNRDRSPSSYNSPLHF. Drawing the rest from reference TRBV30 and TRBJ1-6, the complete variable domain is SQTIHQWPATLVQPVGSPLSLECTVEGTSNPNLYWYRQAAGRGLQLLFYSVGIGQISSEVPQNLSASRPQDRQFILSSKKLLLSDSGFYLCAWNRDRSPSSYNSPLHFGNGTRLTVT.

The chain couples TRBV21-1 to TRBJ1-5. TRBV21-1 has pseudogene status. This CDR3 has 15 residues. Here the CDR3 DNA reads TGTGCCAGCAGCAAAGCGCGGGGACGGGGGCAGCCCCAGCATTTT. The encoded protein is CASSKARGRGQPQHF.

This chain links TRBV30 with TRBJ2-4; 9 bases line up with TRBD1. Trimming at V came to 2 bases and at J to 12 bases, leaving 14 bases not matched to a gene. This CDR3 has 15 residues. Germline CDR1 reads GTSNPN; CDR2 reads SVGIG (reference sequence). CDR3 residues: CAWSKGTGNSWAQYF. CDR3 in DNA: TGTGCCTGGAGTAAGGGGACAGGGAATTCGTGGGCTCAGTACTTC.

This clone appeared once. The V and J genes are TRBV6-6 and TRBJ2-3, with TRBD1 as a possible D gene (5 bases). V was cut by 6 bases and J by 0 bases, with 7 bases left in between. The CDR3 is made up of 13 amino acids. Germline V lookup: CDR1 MNHNY, CDR2 SVGAGI (reference sequence). CDR3 residues: CASRTASTDTQYF. The CDR3 bases are TGTGCCAGCAGGACAGCGAGCACAGATACGCAGTATTTT.

This rearrangement joins TRBV19 to TRBJ2-3; 7 bases align to TRBD2. The CDR3 contains 18 residues. The germline V gene has CDR1 LNHDA and CDR2 SQIVND (reference sequence). V trimming: 5 bases; J trimming: 0 bases; junction bases outside the gene matches: 14. The CDR3 DNA reads as TGTGCCAGTAGTCGGGGGTCTAGCGGAATCCCTAGCACAGATACGCAGTATTTT. It yields the protein CASSRGSSGIPSTDTQYF.

The CDR3: CASRGDRYNEQFF. In DNA form, the CDR3 reads TGTGCCAGCAGAGGGGACAGATACAATGAGCAGTTCTTC. This rearrangement joins TRBV6-4 to TRBJ2-1; 7 bases agree with TRBD1. Germline loops: CDR1 MRHNA, CDR2 SNTAGT. The CDR3 is 13 residues long. Trimming removed 6 bases from V and 4 bases from J; junction bases left unmatched: 3.

The chain couples TRBV28 to TRBJ1-2, with TRBD1 as a possible D gene (5 bases). CDR1 is MDHEN, CDR2 SYDVKM, per germline. The CDR3 totals 15 residues. Trimming took 11 bases from V and 4 from J, leaving 23 bases between them. In nucleotides, the CDR3 is TGTGCCCTGTTGAACCGTGCGGGGACGGGCTATGGCTACACCTTC. Translation gives CALLNRAGTGYGYTF.

This chain connects TRBV7-6 to TRBJ2-5, with TRBD1 matching 11 bases. The junction had 5 bases not matched to a gene; V was cut back by 1 base and J by 4 bases. This CDR3 spans 16 amino acids. CDR1 and CDR2 from the germline V gene are SGHVS and FNYEAQ. DNA for the CDR3: TGTGCCAGCAGCTTAGAAGGGACAGGGGGAGTAGAGACCCAGTACTTC. Protein product: CASSLEGTGGVETQYF.

This chain uses TRBV25-1 with TRBJ2-7; D unclear. This CDR3 has 11 amino acids. V lost 4 bases to trimming and J lost 10 bases, with 11 bases between them. Germline V gene sequence: CDR1 MGHDK, CDR2 SYGVNS. This chain's CDR3 is CASSGYSLQYF. The CDR3 DNA sequence: TGTGCCAGCAGTGGCTACAGTCTACAGTACTTC.

Concerning this clone itself: This CDR3 is also generated by other DNA sequences in the sample. The genes are TRBV19 and TRBJ2-7, with 8 bases lining up with TRBD1. Germline CDR1 and CDR2: LNHDA and SQIVND (reference sequence). The CDR3 contains 14 residues. V lost 4 bases, J lost 3 bases, and 5 bases stayed unmatched. CDR3 nucleotide sequence: TGTGCCAGTAGTAGTGGGACAGGAGGCTACGAGCAGTACTTC. As protein: CASSSGTGGYEQYF.

This clone occurred once. The chain carries TRBV12-5 and TRBJ1-1; D is ambiguous. Trimming pared 6 bases from V and 0 bases from J, leaving 8 bases between. Germline assignment: CDR1 LGHNT and CDR2 FRNRAP. The CDR3 is 13 amino acids. This CDR3 is CASGAGLNTEAFF. The DNA for the CDR3 is TGTGCTAGTGGGGCTGGGCTGAACACTGAAGCTTTCTTT.

In the case of this clone: Different DNA sequences within this sample yield the same CDR3. The chain couples TRBV11-1 to TRBJ1-2, with 9 bases that match TRBD1. Trimming removed 8 bases from V and 5 bases from J; junction bases left unmatched: 3. Germline V gene data show CDR1 as SGHAT and CDR2 as FQDESV (reference sequence). The CDR3 is 12 residues long. CDR3 region: CASGDRGYGYTF. The DNA for the CDR3 is TGTGCCAGCGGAGACAGGGGGTATGGCTACACCTTC.

The chain is built from TRBV15 and TRBJ2-3, with D unclear. The ends were cut back, 3 bases at V and 4 bases at J, with 8 bases in the middle. Germline V gives CDR1 LNHNV, CDR2 YYDKDF (reference sequence). This CDR3 comprises 13 residues. CDR3 sequence reads: CATSSLVADTQYF. DNA for the CDR3: TGTGCCACCAGCAGTCTAGTGGCAGATACGCAGTATTTT. Drawing the rest from reference TRBV15 and TRBJ2-3, the complete variable domain is DAMVIQNPRYQVTQFGKPVTLSCSQTLNHNVMYWYQQKSSQAPKLLFHYYDKDFNNEADTPDNFQSRRPNTSFCFLDIRSPGLGDTAMYLCATSSLVADTQYFGPGTRLTVL.